This T cell receptor (beta chain) was identified during a study of cytomegalovirus exposure and HLA in healthy donors. Study-level findings and limits: In an earlier analysis, most TCR beta V segments were productive about 87% or about 30% of the time.

As to this clone: Its antigen is as yet unknown. Germline and junction disagree at one end, which may indicate a read error.

The study ran its PCR with 60 Vbeta and 13 Jbeta primers. Using immunoSEQ multiplex PCR, the repertoire was profiled, and TCRdb retains in-frame clones only, with some absent. The sample has more than 110,000 clones, around 75% seen once; the top ten hold approximately 1.6%. The CDR3 sequence is 13 residues long. Germline-derived CDR1 and CDR2 are SGDLS and YYNGEE. Those who donated were healthy bone marrow donors. Each donor was nominally healthy when sampled (though unrecorded immune exposures were likely). The receptor's source is a woman aged 25 to 39 in good health and CMV-seronegative. The material sequenced was PBMCs. The chain uses TRBV9 and TRBJ2-4; possible D gene TRBD1, 5 bases. The CDR3: CASSSQSDTPPNF. The CDR3 nucleotides are TGTGCCAGCAGCTCCCAATCGGACACTCCCCCGAACTTC.